The sequence of this T cell receptor (beta chain) was determined in a study of control samples from healthy donors and cancer patients. Clones were sequenced by immunoSEQ multiplex PCR, and TCRdb holds only the in-frame ones, with some missing. In the table there are around 200,000 clones, about nine tenths of which are singletons. The sequencing sample was made of blood. This clonotype was obtained from a woman in her thirties in good health.

CDR3 nucleotide sequence: TGCGCCAGCAGCCATCCGGGACTAGCGGTCCCAGATACGCAGTATTTT. Translating it yields CASSHPGLAVPDTQYF. The chain has TRBV4-1 and TRBJ2-3; the match to TRBD2 covers 11 bases. There are 16 residues in the CDR3. The V segment lost 3 bases and the J segment 4 bases; nucleotides outside the gene matches: 6. In germline, CDR1 is MGHRA, CDR2 YSYEKL.